The 7 T cell receptor beta chains listed next were all sequenced from one sample in a study of cytomegalovirus exposure and HLA in healthy donors. Amplification used 60 Vbeta primers and 13 Jbeta primers. Sequenced by immunoSEQ multiplex PCR; TCRdb stores in-frame clones only, minus some. The sample holds 100,000 to 150,000 clones; approximately 75% are singletons and the top ten take 0.85% to 1.4%. Sequenced sample: PBMCs. The receptors shown here come from a male donor in good health and CMV-seronegative.

This clone came up once. V gene TRBV20-1 combines with J gene TRBJ2-3, with unresolved D. The CDR3 contains 11 residues. Germline V gives CDR1 DFQATT, CDR2 SNEGSKA (reference sequence). The V and J ends lost 6 bases and 3 bases respectively, with 7 bases between them. CDR3 amino acids: CSAHRTDTQYF. The CDR3 coding sequence is TGCAGTGCCCATCGGACAGATACGCAGTATTTT.

V usage is TRBV27 and J usage is TRBJ1-1; possible D gene TRBD1, 6 bases. This CDR3 is built from 16 residues. Trimming shortened V by 1 base and J by 5 bases, and 17 bases separated the two germline ends. From germline, CDR1 is MNHEY and CDR2 SMNVEV (reference sequence). CDR3 sequence reads: CASSLYPQGKVTEAFF. CDR3 sequence (DNA): TGTGCCAGCAGTTTATACCCCCAGGGGAAGGTAACTGAAGCTTTCTTT.

This chain joins TRBV12-5 and TRBJ1-1, with D tentatively TRBD1 (5 bases). V was clipped by 1 base and J by 1 base, with 7 bases between them. In germline, CDR1 is LGHNT, CDR2 FRNRAP. The CDR3 loop spans 14 amino acids. The chain's CDR3 is CASGLGGGNTEAFF. CDR3 in DNA: TGTGCTAGTGGTTTGGGGGGCGGGAACACTGAAGCTTTCTTT.

The chain has TRBV11-1 and TRBJ2-5, with D perhaps matching TRBD2 (6 bases). The CDR3 is 14 residues long. With 2 bases removed from V and 2 bases from J, the gap between germline ends came to 9 bases. From germline, CDR1 is SGHAT and CDR2 FQDESV (reference sequence). CDR3 in amino acids: CASSLFGGQETQYF. The CDR3 DNA follows: TGTGCCAGCAGCTTATTCGGGGGACAAGAGACCCAGTACTTC.

This chain joins TRBV2 and TRBJ2-2, with D perhaps TRBD1 (5 bases). The germline V gene encodes CDR1 SNHLY and CDR2 FYNNEI. The ends were cut back, 6 bases at V and 3 bases at J, with 14 bases in the middle. There are 15 residues in the CDR3. This CDR3 is CASSDPQGYTGELFF. The CDR3 nucleotides are TGTGCCAGCAGCGATCCCCAGGGCTACACCGGGGAGCTGTTTTTT.

The genes are TRBV19 and TRBJ1-2, with D uncertain. The CDR3 is 14 residues long. V was clipped by 1 base and J by 0 bases, with 6 bases between them. Germline lookup yields CDR1 LNHDA and CDR2 SQIVND (reference sequence). The CDR3 nucleotides read TGTGCCAGTAGTATAGGACAACCTAACTATGGCTACACCTTC. Amino acids: CASSIGQPNYGYTF.

This chain links TRBV7-8 with TRBJ2-7, with TRBD2 matching over 7 bases. The CDR3 is made up of 16 amino acids. The germline V gene has CDR1 SGHVS and CDR2 FQNEAQ. The V segment lost 1 base and the J segment 4 bases; nucleotides outside the gene matches: 10. The CDR3 bases are TGTGCCAGCAGCTTAGTCGCTAGCGGAGCTATATACGAGCAGTACTTC. The encoded protein is CASSLVASGAIYEQYF.